Included here is one TCR beta chain sequence, with context. Authors' processing steps: Estimated nucleated cell counts came from reference gene primer amplification. Assay: immunoSEQ multiplex PCR; the TCRdb copy retains only in-frame clones and omits some. The DNA gave D and trimming, while V, J and clone size come from that table. The sample records hundreds of thousands of clones, around 87% being singletons. This entry belongs to a study of blood T cell repertoires in COVID-19. The overall study: Samples came from the United States, Italy and Spain, spanning acute and convalescent COVID-19. PBMCs, B-cell-depleted T cells, or T cells provided the cDNA or gDNA that made up the material.

Germline CDR1 and CDR2: MNHEY and SVGEGT. This CDR3 is 14 amino acids long. V gave up 5 bases and J gave up 2 bases, with 12 bases separating them. Sequencing was done on a sample of peripheral blood. This clonotype was sampled from a woman aged 40 to 55 who had recovered from COVID-19. The chain recombines TRBV6-2 or TRBV6-3 with TRBJ1-1; tentatively, D is TRBD1 (6 bases). The CDR3 region is CASSTWTDNTEAFF. Here the CDR3 DNA reads TGTGCCAGCAGTACCTGGACAGACAACACTGAAGCTTTCTTT.